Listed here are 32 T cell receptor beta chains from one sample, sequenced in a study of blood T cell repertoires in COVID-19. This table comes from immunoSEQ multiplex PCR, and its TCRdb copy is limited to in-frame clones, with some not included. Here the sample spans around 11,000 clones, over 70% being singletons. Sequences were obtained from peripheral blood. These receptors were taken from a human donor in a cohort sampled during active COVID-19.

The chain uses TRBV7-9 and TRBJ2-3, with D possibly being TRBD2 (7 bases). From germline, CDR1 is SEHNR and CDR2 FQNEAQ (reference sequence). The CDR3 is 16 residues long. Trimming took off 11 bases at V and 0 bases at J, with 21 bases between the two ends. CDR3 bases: TGTGCCTTCCCTGCCCCGGGGGGCTGGAGCACAGATACGCAGTATTTT. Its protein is CAFPAPGGWSTDTQYF.

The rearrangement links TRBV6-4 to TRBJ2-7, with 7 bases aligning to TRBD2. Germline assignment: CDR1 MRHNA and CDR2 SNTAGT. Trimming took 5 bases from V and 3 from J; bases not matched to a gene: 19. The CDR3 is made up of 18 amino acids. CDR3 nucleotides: TGTGCCAGCAGTCACGCTTTTATATCGGGGGGATTCTTCTACGAGCAGTACTTC. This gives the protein CASSHAFISGGFFYEQYF.

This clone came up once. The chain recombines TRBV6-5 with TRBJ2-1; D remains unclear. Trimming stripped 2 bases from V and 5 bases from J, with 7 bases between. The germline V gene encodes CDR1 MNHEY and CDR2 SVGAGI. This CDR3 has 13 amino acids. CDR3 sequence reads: CASSYGLHNEQFF. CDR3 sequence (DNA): TGTGCCAGCAGTTACGGGCTACACAATGAGCAGTTCTTC.

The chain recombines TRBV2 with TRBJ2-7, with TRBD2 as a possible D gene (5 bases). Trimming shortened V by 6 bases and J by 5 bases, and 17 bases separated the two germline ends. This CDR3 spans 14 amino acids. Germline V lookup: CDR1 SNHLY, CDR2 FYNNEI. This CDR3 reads CASSQPDYYDEQYF. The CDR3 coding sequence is TGTGCCAGCAGCCAGCCTGACTACTACGACGAGCAGTACTTC. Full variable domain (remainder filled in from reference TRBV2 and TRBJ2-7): EPEVTQTPSHQVTQMGQEVILRCVPISNHLYFYWYRQILGQKVEFLVSFYNNEISEKSEIFDDQFSVERPDGSNFTLKIRSTKLEDSAMYFCASSQPDYYDEQYFGPGTRLTVT.

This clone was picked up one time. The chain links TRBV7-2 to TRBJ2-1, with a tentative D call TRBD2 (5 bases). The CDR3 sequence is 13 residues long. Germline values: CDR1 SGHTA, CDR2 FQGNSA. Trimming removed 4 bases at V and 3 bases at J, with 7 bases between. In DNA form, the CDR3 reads TGTGCCAGCAGCTCCCGGGACTACAATGAGCAGTTCTTC. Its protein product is CASSSRDYNEQFF.

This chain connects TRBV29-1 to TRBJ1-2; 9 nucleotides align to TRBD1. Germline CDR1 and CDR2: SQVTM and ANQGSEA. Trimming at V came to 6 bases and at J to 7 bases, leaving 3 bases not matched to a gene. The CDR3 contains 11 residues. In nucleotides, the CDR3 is TGCAGCGTGGACAGGGGAGCTGGCTACACCTTC. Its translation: CSVDRGAGYTF.

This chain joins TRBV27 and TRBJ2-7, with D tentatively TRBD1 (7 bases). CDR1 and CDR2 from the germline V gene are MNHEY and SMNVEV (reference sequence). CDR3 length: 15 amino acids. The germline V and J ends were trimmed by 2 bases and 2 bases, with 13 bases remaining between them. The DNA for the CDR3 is TGTGCCAGCAGTTTAGGGGCAGGGGGGACCTACGAGCAGTACTTC. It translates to CASSLGAGGTYEQYF.

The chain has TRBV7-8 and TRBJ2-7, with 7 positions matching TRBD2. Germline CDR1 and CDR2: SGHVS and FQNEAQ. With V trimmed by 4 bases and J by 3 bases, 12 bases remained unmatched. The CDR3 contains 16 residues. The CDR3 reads CASSSALAGGGYEQYF. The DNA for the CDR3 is TGTGCCAGCAGCTCCGCCCTTGCTGGGGGGGGCTACGAGCAGTACTTC.

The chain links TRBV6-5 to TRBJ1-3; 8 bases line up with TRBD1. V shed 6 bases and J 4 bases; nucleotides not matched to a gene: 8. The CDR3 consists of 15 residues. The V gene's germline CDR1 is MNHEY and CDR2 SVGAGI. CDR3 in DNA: TGTGCCAGCAGCCGTACGACAGGGGTAGGAAACACCATATATTTT. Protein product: CASSRTTGVGNTIYF.

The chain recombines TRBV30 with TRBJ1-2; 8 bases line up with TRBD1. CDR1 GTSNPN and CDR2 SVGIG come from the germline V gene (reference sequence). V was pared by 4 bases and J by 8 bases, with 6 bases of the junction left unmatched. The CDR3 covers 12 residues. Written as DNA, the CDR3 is TGTGCCTGGAATCCAGGGGGCCGAGGCTACACCTTC. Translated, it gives CAWNPGGRGYTF.

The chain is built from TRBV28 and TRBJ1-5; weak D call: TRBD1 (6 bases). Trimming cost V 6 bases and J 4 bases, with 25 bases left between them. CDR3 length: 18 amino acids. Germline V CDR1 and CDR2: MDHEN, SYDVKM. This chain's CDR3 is CASSPIPRRTDRNQPQHF. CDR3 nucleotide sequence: TGTGCCAGCAGCCCCATCCCCAGGAGGACAGACCGAAATCAGCCCCAGCATTTT. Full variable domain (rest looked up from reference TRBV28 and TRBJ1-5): DVKVTQSSRYLVKRTGEKVFLECVQDMDHENMFWYRQDPGLGLRLIYFSYDVKMKEKGDIPEGYSVSREKKERFSLILESASTNQTSMYLCASSPIPRRTDRNQPQHFGDGTRLSIL.

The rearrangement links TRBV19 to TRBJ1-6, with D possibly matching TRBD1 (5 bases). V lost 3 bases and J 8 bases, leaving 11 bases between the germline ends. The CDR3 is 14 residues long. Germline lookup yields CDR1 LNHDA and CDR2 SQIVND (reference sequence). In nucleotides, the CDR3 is TGTGCCAGTAGTATGGGGCAGAGGTATTCACCCCTCCACTTT. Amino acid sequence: CASSMGQRYSPLHF.

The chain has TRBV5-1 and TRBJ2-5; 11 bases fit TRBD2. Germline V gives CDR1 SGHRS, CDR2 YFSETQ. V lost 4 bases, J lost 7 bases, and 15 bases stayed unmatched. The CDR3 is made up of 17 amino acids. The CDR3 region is CASSLTSGVAHMGTQYF. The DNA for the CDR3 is TGCGCCAGCAGCCTGACTAGCGGGGTGGCGCATATGGGGACCCAGTACTTC.

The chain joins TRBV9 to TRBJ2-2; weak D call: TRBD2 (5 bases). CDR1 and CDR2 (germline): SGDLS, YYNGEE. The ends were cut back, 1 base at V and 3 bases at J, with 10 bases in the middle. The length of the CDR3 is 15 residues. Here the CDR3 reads CASSVIGSDTGELFF. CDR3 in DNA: TGTGCCAGCAGCGTAATAGGGAGCGACACCGGGGAGCTGTTTTTT.

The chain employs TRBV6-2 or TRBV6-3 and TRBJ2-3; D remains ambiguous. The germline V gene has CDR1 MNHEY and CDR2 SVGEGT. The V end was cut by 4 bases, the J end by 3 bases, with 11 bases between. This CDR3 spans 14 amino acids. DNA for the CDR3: TGTGCCAGCAGTTCCCCGGAGAGGACAGATACGCAGTATTTT. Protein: CASSSPERTDTQYF.

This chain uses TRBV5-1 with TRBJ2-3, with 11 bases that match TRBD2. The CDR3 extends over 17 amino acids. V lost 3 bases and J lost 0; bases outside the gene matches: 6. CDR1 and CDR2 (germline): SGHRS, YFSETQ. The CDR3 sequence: CASSSILAGASTDTQYF. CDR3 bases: TGCGCCAGCAGCTCTATACTAGCGGGGGCCAGCACAGATACGCAGTATTTT.

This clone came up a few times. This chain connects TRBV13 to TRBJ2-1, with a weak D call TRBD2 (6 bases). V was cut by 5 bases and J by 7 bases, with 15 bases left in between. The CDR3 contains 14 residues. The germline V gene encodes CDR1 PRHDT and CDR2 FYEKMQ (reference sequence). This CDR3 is CASSPRLVLNEQFF. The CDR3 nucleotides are TGTGCCAGCAGCCCAAGACTAGTACTTAATGAGCAGTTCTTC.

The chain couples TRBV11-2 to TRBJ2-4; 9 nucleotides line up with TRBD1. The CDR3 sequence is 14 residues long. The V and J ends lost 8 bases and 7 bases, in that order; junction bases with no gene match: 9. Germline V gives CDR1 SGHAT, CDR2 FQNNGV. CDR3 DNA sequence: TGTGCCAGCGGCAACGGACAGGGGCGTAACATTCAGTACTTC. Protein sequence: CASGNGQGRNIQYF.

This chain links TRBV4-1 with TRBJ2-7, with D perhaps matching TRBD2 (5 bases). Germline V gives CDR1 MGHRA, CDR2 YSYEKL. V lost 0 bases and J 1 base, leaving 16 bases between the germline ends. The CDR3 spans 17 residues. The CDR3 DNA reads TGCGCCAGCAGCCAAGAACCCCAGACGGGGAATTCCTACGAGCAGTACTTC. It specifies CASSQEPQTGNSYEQYF.

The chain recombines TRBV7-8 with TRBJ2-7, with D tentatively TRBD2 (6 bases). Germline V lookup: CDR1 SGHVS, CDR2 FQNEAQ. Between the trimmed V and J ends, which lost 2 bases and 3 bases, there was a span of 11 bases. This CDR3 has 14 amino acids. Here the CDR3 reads CASSLQGLNYEQYF. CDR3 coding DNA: TGTGCCAGCAGCTTACAGGGACTCAACTACGAGCAGTACTTC.

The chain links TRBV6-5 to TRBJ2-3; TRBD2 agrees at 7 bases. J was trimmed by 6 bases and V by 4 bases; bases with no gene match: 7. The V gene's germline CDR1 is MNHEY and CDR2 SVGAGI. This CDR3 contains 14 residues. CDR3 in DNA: TGTGCCAGCAGTTCCCGTTGGGGGGGGGATACGCAGTATTTT. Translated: CASSSRWGGDTQYF.

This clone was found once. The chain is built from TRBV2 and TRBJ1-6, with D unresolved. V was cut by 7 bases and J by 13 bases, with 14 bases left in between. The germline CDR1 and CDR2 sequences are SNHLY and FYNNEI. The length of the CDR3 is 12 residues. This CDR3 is CASTPFYYPLHF. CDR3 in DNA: TGTGCCAGCACCCCGTTCTACTACCCCCTCCACTTT.

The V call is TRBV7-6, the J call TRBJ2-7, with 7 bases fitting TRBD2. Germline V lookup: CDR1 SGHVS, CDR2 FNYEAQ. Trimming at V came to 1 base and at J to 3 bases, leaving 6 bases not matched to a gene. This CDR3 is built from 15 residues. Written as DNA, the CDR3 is TGTGCCAGCAGCTTAGGGGGGGGAGGCGGCTACGAGCAGTACTTC. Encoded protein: CASSLGGGGGYEQYF.

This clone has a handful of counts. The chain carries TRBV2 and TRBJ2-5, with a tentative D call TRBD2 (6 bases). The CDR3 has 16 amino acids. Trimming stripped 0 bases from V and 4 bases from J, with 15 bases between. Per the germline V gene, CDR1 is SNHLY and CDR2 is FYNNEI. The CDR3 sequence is CASSEALFGGRETQYF. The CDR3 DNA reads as TGTGCCAGCAGTGAAGCGCTTTTCGGGGGTCGAGAGACCCAGTACTTC.

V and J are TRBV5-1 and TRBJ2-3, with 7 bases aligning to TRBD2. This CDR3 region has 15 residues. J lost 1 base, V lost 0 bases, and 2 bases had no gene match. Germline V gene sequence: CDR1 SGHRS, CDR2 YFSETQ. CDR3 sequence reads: CASSLAAGGTDTQYF. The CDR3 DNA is TGCGCCAGCAGCTTGGCCGCGGGGGGCACAGATACGCAGTATTTT.

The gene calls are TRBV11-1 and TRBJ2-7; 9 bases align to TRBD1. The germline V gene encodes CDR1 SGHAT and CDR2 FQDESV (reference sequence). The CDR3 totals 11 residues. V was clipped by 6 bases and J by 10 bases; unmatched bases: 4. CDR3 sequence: CASSYRGLQYF. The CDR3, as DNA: TGTGCCAGCAGTTACAGGGGGCTACAGTACTTC.

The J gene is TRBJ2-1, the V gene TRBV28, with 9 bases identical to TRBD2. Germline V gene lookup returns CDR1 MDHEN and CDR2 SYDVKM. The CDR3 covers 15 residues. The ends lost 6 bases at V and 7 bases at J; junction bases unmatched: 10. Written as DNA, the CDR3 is TGTGCCAGCAGCGTTGCGGGCGGGGGGGAAAATGAGCAGTTCTTC. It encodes CASSVAGGGENEQFF.

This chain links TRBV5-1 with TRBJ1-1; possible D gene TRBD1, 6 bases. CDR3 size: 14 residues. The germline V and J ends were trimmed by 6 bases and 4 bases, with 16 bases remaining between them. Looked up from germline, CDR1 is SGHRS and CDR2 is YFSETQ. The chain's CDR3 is CASTKTGAGTEAFF. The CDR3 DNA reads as TGCGCCAGCACCAAGACAGGAGCCGGCACTGAAGCTTTCTTT.

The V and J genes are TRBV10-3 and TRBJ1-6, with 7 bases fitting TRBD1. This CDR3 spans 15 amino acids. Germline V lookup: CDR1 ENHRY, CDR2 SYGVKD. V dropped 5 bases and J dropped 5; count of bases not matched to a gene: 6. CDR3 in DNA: TGTGCCATCAGTCTCCTAGGGGGCCATAATTCACCCCTCCACTTT. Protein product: CAISLLGGHNSPLHF.

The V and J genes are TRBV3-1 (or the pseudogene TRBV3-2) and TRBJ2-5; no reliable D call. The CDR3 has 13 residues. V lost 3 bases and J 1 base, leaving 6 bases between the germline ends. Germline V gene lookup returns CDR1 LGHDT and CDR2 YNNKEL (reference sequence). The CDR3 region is CASSQILQETQYF. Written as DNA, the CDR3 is TGTGCCAGCAGCCAGATACTCCAAGAGACCCAGTACTTC.

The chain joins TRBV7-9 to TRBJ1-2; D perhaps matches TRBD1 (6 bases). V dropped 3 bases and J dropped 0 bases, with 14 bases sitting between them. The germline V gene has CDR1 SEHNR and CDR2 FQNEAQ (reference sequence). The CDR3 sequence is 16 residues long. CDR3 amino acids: CASSFIAGQTNYGYTF. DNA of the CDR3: TGTGCCAGCAGCTTCATTGCAGGACAGACTAACTATGGCTACACCTTC.

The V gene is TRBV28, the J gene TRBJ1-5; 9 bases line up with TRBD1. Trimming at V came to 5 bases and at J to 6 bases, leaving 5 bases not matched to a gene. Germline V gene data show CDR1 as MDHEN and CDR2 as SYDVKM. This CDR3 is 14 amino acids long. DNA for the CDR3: TGTGCCAGCAGTCACAGGGGGCAGGGTCAGCCCCAGCATTTT. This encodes CASSHRGQGQPQHF.